This T cell receptor beta chain stems from a study of response to subunit inactivated influenza vaccine. Study-level findings and limits: The authors proposed limited new T cell recruitment per seasonal influenza vaccination.

About this clonotype: Its antigen is currently unknown.

TCRdb ran MiXCR on the RT-PCR reads and lists one entry per CDR3 protein. Here the sample spans approximately 160,000 distinct CDR3 sequences, about 10% being singletons. Germline lookup yields CDR1 SQVTM and CDR2 ANQGSEA. The CDR3 covers 13 residues. V was shortened by 5 bases and J by 5 bases, with 13 bases between the two germline ends. The chain employs TRBV29-1 and TRBJ2-1, with D perhaps TRBD2 (6 bases). The receptor was isolated from a man aged 45 to 75 who received an inactivated influenza vaccine. This material consisted of CD8+ T cells sorted from PBMCs, taken roughly 24 months after vaccination. In nucleotides, the CDR3 is TGCAGCGTTTTCAGCGGGCCTAACAATGAGCAGTTCTTC. It encodes CSVFSGPNNEQFF.